This paragraph reports one T cell receptor (beta chain). The germline V gene encodes CDR1 MNHNY and CDR2 SVGAGI (reference sequence). This CDR3 has 14 residues. V lost 5 bases and J 4 bases, leaving 15 bases between the germline ends. TCR beta cDNA was made from 400 to 500 ng total RNA with a constant-region primer. Sequencing libraries for TCR beta derived from three nested multiplex PCR rounds that used slightly modified ARM-PCR. Investigators reported that the first two PCR rounds, at around 11 cycles each, used TRBV1-TRBV30 forward primers with a C-beta reverse primer. MiXCR, applied by TCRdb to the multiplex PCR reads, yields one record per CDR3 protein. The sample holds 180,000 or so distinct CDR3 sequences, 60% seen once. The data stem from a study of tumor-infiltrating lymphocytes in primary liver carcinoma. The source of the blood RNA was unsorted whole blood, and germline DNA was extracted as well.

The clonotype originates from a man aged 40-50 years with primary liver carcinoma and hepatitis B virus infection. Sequencing input: peripheral blood. The chain has TRBV6-6 and TRBJ2-7; maybe TRBD1 (8 bases). The CDR3 sequence: CASSPTGGEYEQYF. Written as DNA, the CDR3 is TGTGCCAGCAGTCCTACAGGGGGGGAGTACGAGCAGTACTTC.